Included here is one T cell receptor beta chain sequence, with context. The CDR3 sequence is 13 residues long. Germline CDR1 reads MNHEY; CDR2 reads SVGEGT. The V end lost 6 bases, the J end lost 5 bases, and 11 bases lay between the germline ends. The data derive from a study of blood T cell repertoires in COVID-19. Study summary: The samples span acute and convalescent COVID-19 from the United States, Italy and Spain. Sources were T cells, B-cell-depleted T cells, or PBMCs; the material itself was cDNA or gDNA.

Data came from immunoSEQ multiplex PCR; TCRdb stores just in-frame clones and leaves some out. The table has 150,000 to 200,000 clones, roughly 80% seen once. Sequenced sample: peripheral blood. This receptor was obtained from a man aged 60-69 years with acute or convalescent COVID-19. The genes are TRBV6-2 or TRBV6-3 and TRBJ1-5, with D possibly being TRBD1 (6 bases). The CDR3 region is CASSPTGYQPQHF. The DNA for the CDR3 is TGTGCCAGCAGCCCCACAGGGTATCAGCCCCAGCATTTT.